This T cell receptor (beta chain) is from a study of blood T cell repertoires in COVID-19 (dated by TCRdb to the early 2020s). Study-level background: Samples from collaborators originated in the United States, Italy and Spain and spanned both the acute and convalescent phases of COVID-19. The prospective study material was composed of cDNA or gDNA derived from T cells, B-cell-depleted T cells, or PBMCs. Nearly every sample came with metadata listing a de-identified subject ID, COVID-19 status, age in years and sex. Subjects who had been exposed to COVID-19, were actively infected with it, or had recovered from it provided the deeply sampled blood TCRbeta repertoires that made up the dataset. The repertoires were made available in a free public database intended to serve as a resource for research on the immune response to SARS-CoV-2. The samples were drawn from two sources: the first 160 participants of the ongoing ImmuneRACE study, and 1,200 or so subjects contributed by 6 global collaborators. Where HLA class I and class II types were available, the types were taken from metadata supplied by the sample provider, not from assay-based typing.

As regards this clone: No cognate antigen has been identified for it. No qualities accompany the bases; no much larger clone lies one base away.

The paper's findings and limits, for the study overall: Clinical and demographic metadata were provided uncurated, with the amount varying by source and participant.

The immunoSEQ Assay, a bias-controlled multiplex PCR, was used to amplify TCRbeta CDR3 regions from genomic DNA. Processing in the source paper ran as follows. Nucleated cell counts per sample were estimated from amplification of reference gene primers within the assay. To quantify the absolute abundance of each unique TCRbeta CDR3 rearrangement, sequence reads were collapsed and filtered. For each sample, productive Simpson clonality was calculated by taking the square root of Simpson's diversity index across productive rearrangements. The source is immuneACCESS, and TCRdb retained only in-frame sequences with V and J called. Part of the clones is not carried over; for the studies checked, unresolved V genes explain less than half of this, and the remainder is unexplained. The D gene and trimming were derived from the DNA, and the V and J assignments and clone size from that table. The sample table contains fewer than 150,000 clones; only one count was recorded for roughly 79% of them. The ten largest clones capture about 2.3% of the sample.

Whole blood was collected in K2EDTA tubes by collaborating institutions according to the institutions' own protocols. Collaborator samples were shipped for TCRbeta analysis as frozen whole blood, isolated PBMCs, or DNA extracted from either sample type. The V end loses 2 bases and the J end loses 1 base, and a stretch of 18 bases separates them. Taken from cysteine to phenylalanine, the CDR3 has 18 residues. The DNA shown is the 54-base CDR3, in frame from base 1. Sequences KGHSH (CDR1) and LQKENI (CDR2) are obtained from the germline V gene. The TCR was taken from a man aged 70 or older with acute or convalescent COVID-19. Sequencing was done on a sample of peripheral blood. The chain uses TRBV18 and TRBJ1-5; the D gene is perhaps TRBD1, from 6 matching bases. The DNA sequence follows: TGTGCCAGCTCACCATATTCAGGGGCGGATATCAGCAATCAGCCCCAGCATTTT. Its protein is CASSPYSGADISNQPQHF. With all but the CDR3 taken from the reference TRBV18 and TRBJ1-5 genes, the full variable domain is: NAGVMQNPRHLVRRRGQEARLRCSPMKGHSHVYWYRQLPEEGLKFMVYLQKENIIDESGMPKERFSAEFPKEGPSILRIQQVVRGDSAAYFCASSPYSGADISNQPQHFGDGTRLSIL.